The 20 T cell receptor beta chains in this list originate from one sample, sequenced in a study of T cell responses to AZD1222 COVID-19 vaccine. The data were produced by immunoSEQ multiplex PCR, yet TCRdb's version contains in-frame clones alone and is incomplete. The sample lists 35,000 to 45,000 clones, over 80% occurring once. The input for sequencing was peripheral blood, taken 28 days after the second AZD1222 dose. The receptor set was obtained from an adult who received the AZD1222 COVID-19 vaccine.

A few counts support this clone. The chain couples TRBV6-5 to TRBJ1-6, with D tentatively TRBD1 (5 bases). Trimming pared 5 bases from V and 9 bases from J, leaving 14 bases between. Germline CDR1 and CDR2: MNHEY and SVGAGI. The CDR3 loop spans 14 amino acids. The CDR3 here is CASSPDRGVSPLHF. DNA of the CDR3: TGTGCCAGCAGTCCCGACCGGGGGGTTTCACCCCTCCACTTT.

This clone has a single count. V and J are TRBV19 and TRBJ1-5; D is ambiguous. Germline-derived CDR1 and CDR2 are LNHDA and SQIVND (reference sequence). The V and J ends lost 5 bases and 2 bases respectively, with 16 bases between them. CDR3 length: 16 amino acids. The CDR3 sequence: CASSSLTPTRNQPQHF. The CDR3 DNA is TGTGCCAGTAGTTCCTTGACACCGACCCGCAATCAGCCCCAGCATTTT.

The genes are TRBV11-2 and TRBJ2-7, with D perhaps TRBD1 (6 bases). The CDR3 loop spans 15 amino acids. Trimming took off 5 bases at V and 3 bases at J, with 17 bases between the two ends. Germline V gene data show CDR1 as SGHAT and CDR2 as FQNNGV. CDR3 amino acids: CASSPGVRGSYEQYF. The CDR3 nucleotides are TGTGCCAGCAGCCCAGGGGTCAGGGGAAGCTACGAGCAGTACTTC.

This chain links TRBV5-6 with TRBJ1-5; 8 bases are a match to TRBD1. CDR3 length: 17 amino acids. V shed 2 bases and J 1 base; nucleotides not matched to a gene: 8. Looked up from germline, CDR1 is SGHDT and CDR2 is YYEEEE. The CDR3 protein is CASSLGQGVGSNQPQHF. The DNA of the CDR3 is TGTGCCAGCAGCTTAGGACAGGGAGTGGGGAGCAATCAGCCCCAGCATTTT.

The chain carries TRBV7-4 and TRBJ1-1; D is undetermined. The length of the CDR3 is 12 residues. Per germline, CDR1 SGHVT and CDR2 SQSDAQ. V lost 3 bases and J lost 4, with 6 bases in between. This chain's CDR3 is CASSFPATEAFF. The CDR3 DNA reads TGTGCCAGCAGCTTCCCAGCCACTGAAGCTTTCTTT.

The rearrangement links TRBV28 to TRBJ2-2; 8 nucleotides agree with TRBD2. V trimming: 4 bases; J trimming: 5 bases; junction bases outside the gene matches: 21. This CDR3 is built from 20 residues. Germline V gives CDR1 MDHEN, CDR2 SYDVKM. In DNA, the CDR3 is TGTGCCAGCAGTTCCCGGATGATTCGTCCTCTGGCGGGGGGAACCGGGGAGCTGTTTTTT. Translated, it gives CASSSRMIRPLAGGTGELFF.

The CDR3 protein is CASSSGLAGGGSYNEQFF. As DNA, the CDR3 is TGCGCCAGCAGCTCGGGACTAGCGGGGGGCGGCTCCTACAATGAGCAGTTCTTC. The gene calls are TRBV5-1 and TRBJ2-1, with 15 positions matching TRBD2. V was pared by 3 bases and J by 0 bases, with 4 bases of the junction left unmatched. Germline V CDR1 and CDR2: SGHRS, YFSETQ. The CDR3 covers 18 residues.

The chain joins TRBV7-3 to TRBJ2-4; D gene unclear. Germline CDR1 is SGHTA and CDR2 is FQGTGA. V lost 2 bases to trimming and J lost 3 bases, with 20 bases between them. This CDR3 has 18 amino acids. CDR3 sequence: CASSLSWHSPGGKNIQYF. The CDR3 DNA sequence: TGTGCCAGCAGCTTATCGTGGCACAGCCCGGGTGGCAAAAACATTCAGTACTTC. Drawing the rest from reference TRBV7-3 and TRBJ2-4, the complete variable domain is GAGVSQTPSNKVTEKGKYVELRCDPISGHTALYWYRQSLGQGPEFLIYFQGTGAADDSGLPNDRFFAVRPEGSVSTLKIQRTERGDSAVYLCASSLSWHSPGGKNIQYFGAGTRLSVL.

J is TRBJ1-1 and V is TRBV7-9; possible D gene TRBD1, 6 bases. V was clipped by 3 bases and J by 3 bases, with 14 bases between them. Germline-derived CDR1 and CDR2 are SEHNR and FQNEAQ (reference sequence). This CDR3 contains 15 residues. The CDR3: CASSLDREIDTEAFF. CDR3 bases: TGTGCCAGCAGCTTGGACAGAGAAATAGACACTGAAGCTTTCTTT.

The chain is built from TRBV19 and TRBJ1-1; D is unresolved. The CDR3 totals 14 residues. V lost 2 bases to trimming and J lost 2 bases, with 9 bases between them. Germline values: CDR1 LNHDA, CDR2 SQIVND (reference sequence). The CDR3 sequence: CASSIHGPNTEAFF. In DNA, the CDR3 is TGTGCCAGTAGTATACACGGTCCTAACACTGAAGCTTTCTTT.

The chain has TRBV4-2 and TRBJ1-2, with no clear D. Germline-derived CDR1 and CDR2 are LGHNA and YNFKEQ. This CDR3 is built from 16 residues. The V end was cut by 0 bases, the J end by 0 bases, with 11 bases between. CDR3 amino acids: CASSQDRQAANYGYTF. The DNA of the CDR3 is TGTGCCAGCAGCCAAGATAGGCAGGCAGCTAACTATGGCTACACCTTC.

This clone was detected once. The rearrangement joins TRBV7-8 to TRBJ1-4; no reliable D call. In germline, CDR1 is SGHVS, CDR2 FQNEAQ. CDR3 length: 13 residues. With 7 bases removed from V and 4 bases from J, the gap between germline ends came to 10 bases. CDR3 loop: CASNSAINEKLFF. CDR3 DNA sequence: TGTGCCAGCAATAGTGCCATTAATGAAAAACTGTTTTTT.

This chain links TRBV7-2 with TRBJ2-5; D is perhaps TRBD2 (5 bases). The ends were cut back, 6 bases at V and 7 bases at J, with 15 bases in the middle. Per the germline V gene, CDR1 is SGHTA and CDR2 is FQGNSA. The CDR3 extends over 13 amino acids. The DNA of the CDR3 is TGTGCCAGCAGTTCCGGGATCCCAGGGACCCAGTACTTC. It codes for CASSSGIPGTQYF.

This chain connects TRBV5-4 to TRBJ2-7, with D perhaps given as TRBD1 or TRBD2 (6 bases each). The CDR3 spans 14 residues. Trimming cost V 4 bases and J 2 bases, with 13 bases left between them. Germline CDR1 SGHNT, CDR2 YYREEE (reference sequence). The CDR3 DNA follows: TGTGCCAGCAGCCCTCAGGGGAGGACCTACGAGCAGTACTTC. It specifies CASSPQGRTYEQYF.

CDR3 sequence reads: CASSGYRGVRSEQYF. DNA of the CDR3: TGTGCCAGCAGCGGATACCGGGGCGTCCGGTCTGAGCAGTACTTC. This rearrangement joins TRBV11-2 to TRBJ2-7, with D possibly being TRBD1 or TRBD2 (5 bases each). Germline CDR1 reads SGHAT; CDR2 reads FQNNGV. The CDR3 loop spans 15 amino acids. Trimming took 5 bases from V and 7 from J, leaving 21 bases between them.

The chain uses TRBV29-1 and TRBJ1-2; 9 nucleotides line up with TRBD1. This CDR3 has 14 residues. Unmatched junction bases numbered 7, after V lost 6 bases and J lost 2 bases. CDR1 and CDR2 (germline): SQVTM, ANQGSEA. The CDR3 spells CSVAHGQGNYGYTF. The CDR3 DNA reads as TGCAGCGTCGCACATGGACAGGGGAACTATGGCTACACCTTC.

The chain is built from TRBV10-3 and TRBJ2-5; 9 nucleotides agree with TRBD2. CDR1 ENHRY and CDR2 SYGVKD come from the germline V gene. The CDR3 is 16 amino acids. Germline trimming cut 8 bases from V and 3 bases from J; bases unmatched to any gene: 13. The CDR3 spells CAIQAFLAGSKETQYF. CDR3 nucleotides: TGTGCCATCCAAGCCTTCCTAGCGGGGTCGAAAGAGACCCAGTACTTC.

The chain combines TRBV7-6 with TRBJ2-5; D might be TRBD2 (6 bases). V gave up 5 bases and J gave up 5 bases, with 9 bases separating them. CDR1 SGHVS and CDR2 FNYEAQ come from the germline V gene. This CDR3 is 12 amino acids long. The CDR3 spells CASSPRGETQYF. CDR3 DNA sequence: TGTGCCAGCAGCCCCCGGGGGGAGACCCAGTACTTC.

CDR3 in DNA: TGTGCCAGCAGGCCTACAGCTAACAATCAGCCCCAGCATTTT. It specifies CASRPTANNQPQHF. The chain combines TRBV6-5 with TRBJ1-5; D uncertain. Germline assignment: CDR1 MNHEY and CDR2 SVGAGI. The CDR3 consists of 14 residues. V dropped 6 bases and J dropped 3 bases, with 12 bases sitting between them.

The V gene is TRBV7-9, the J gene TRBJ2-7; a possible D gene is TRBD1 (5 bases). CDR3 size: 15 residues. The germline V gene has CDR1 SEHNR and CDR2 FQNEAQ (reference sequence). Deletions cut 2 bases from V and 5 bases from J, with 16 bases between. CDR3 sequence: CASSLQGAPLDEQYF. CDR3 DNA: TGTGCCAGCAGCTTACAAGGGGCGCCTTTGGACGAGCAGTACTTC.